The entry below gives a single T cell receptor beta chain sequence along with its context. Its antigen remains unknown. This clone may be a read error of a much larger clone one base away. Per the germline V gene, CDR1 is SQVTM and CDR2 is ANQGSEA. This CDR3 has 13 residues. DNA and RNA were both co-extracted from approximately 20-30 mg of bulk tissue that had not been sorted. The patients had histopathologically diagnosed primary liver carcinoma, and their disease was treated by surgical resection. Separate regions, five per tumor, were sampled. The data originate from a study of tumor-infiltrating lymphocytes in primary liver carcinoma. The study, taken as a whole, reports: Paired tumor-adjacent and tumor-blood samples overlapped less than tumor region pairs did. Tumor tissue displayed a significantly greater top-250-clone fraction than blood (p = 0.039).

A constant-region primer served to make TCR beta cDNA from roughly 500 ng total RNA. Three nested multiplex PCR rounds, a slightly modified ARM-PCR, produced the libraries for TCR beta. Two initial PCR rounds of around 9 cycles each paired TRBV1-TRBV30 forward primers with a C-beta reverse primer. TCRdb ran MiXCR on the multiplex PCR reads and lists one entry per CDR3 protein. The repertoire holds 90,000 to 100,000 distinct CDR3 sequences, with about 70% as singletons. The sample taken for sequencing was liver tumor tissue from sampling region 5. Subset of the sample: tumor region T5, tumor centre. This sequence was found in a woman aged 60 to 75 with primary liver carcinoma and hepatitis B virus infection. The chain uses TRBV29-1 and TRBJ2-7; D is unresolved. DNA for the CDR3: TGCAACGTTGAAGGCTCGGCAACCAACGAGCAGTACTTC. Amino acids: CNVEGSATNEQYF.